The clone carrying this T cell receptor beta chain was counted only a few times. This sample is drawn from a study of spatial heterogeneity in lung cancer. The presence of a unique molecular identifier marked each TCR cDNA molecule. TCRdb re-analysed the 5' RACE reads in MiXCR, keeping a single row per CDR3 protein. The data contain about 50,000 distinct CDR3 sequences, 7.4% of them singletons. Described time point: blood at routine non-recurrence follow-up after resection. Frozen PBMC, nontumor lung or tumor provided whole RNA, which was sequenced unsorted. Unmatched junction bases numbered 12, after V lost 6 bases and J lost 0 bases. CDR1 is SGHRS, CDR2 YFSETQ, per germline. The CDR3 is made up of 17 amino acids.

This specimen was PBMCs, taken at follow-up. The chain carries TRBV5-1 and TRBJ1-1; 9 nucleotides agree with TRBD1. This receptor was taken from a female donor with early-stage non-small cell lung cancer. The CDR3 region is CASTSSPRTGVNTEAFF. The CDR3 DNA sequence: TGCGCCAGCACTTCTAGCCCCAGGACAGGGGTGAACACTGAAGCTTTCTTT.